Below, one T cell receptor (beta chain) is given with its context. The entry originates in a study of OX40 agonist ivuxolimab in advanced cancers. This table comes from immunoSEQ multiplex PCR, and its TCRdb copy is limited to in-frame clones, with some not included. The sample includes 60,000 to 90,000 clones, around 90% seen only once; the top ten take 0.3% to 0.4%. This CDR3 spans 12 amino acids. Germline V lookup: CDR1 LNHDA, CDR2 SQIVND (reference sequence). Trimming cost V 3 bases and J 4 bases, with 4 bases left between them. This rearrangement joins TRBV19 to TRBJ1-3; no clear D. The specimen comprised CD4+ or CD8+ T cells sorted from blood, sampled in a trial of the OX40 agonist ivuxolimab. This clonotype was obtained from an adult with an advanced solid tumor such as melanoma, head and neck, liver or kidney cancer. CDR3 sequence reads: CASSISGNTIYF. The CDR3 DNA sequence: TGTGCCAGTAGTATCTCCGGAAACACCATATATTTT.